Reported below is one TCR beta chain. Sequenced by immunoSEQ multiplex PCR; TCRdb stores in-frame clones only, minus some. Of about 200,000 clones detected, roughly 79% appear once; the ten largest clones hold about an eighth. The sample originates from a study of cytotoxic CD8 clonotypes in ibrutinib-treated CLL. This CDR3 is built from 17 residues. The V gene end was trimmed by 2 bases and the J gene end by 7 bases; junction bases not matched to a gene: 14. Germline lookup yields CDR1 SNHLY and CDR2 FYNNEI. The V call is TRBV2, the J call TRBJ2-7; 10 nucleotides align to TRBD2. The material was PBMCs, obtained after 12 months of ibrutinib treatment. This clonotype originated in a human donor with chronic lymphocytic leukemia. The CDR3 sequence: CASSEWASGSGAWEQYF. CDR3 coding DNA: TGTGCCAGCAGTGAATGGGCTAGCGGGAGTGGGGCATGGGAGCAGTACTTC.